The 9 T cell receptor beta chains given below trace back to one sample, sequenced in a study of T cells in Graves' hyperthyroidism and ophthalmopathy (dated by TCRdb to between 2017 and 2020). Library preparation employed multiplex PCR. TCRdb records Illumina HiSeq 2000 as the sequencer. The TCR beta CDR3 regions were amplified from RNA transcripts. The first round of RT-PCR for the TCR CDR3 was performed with the HTBI primer set and the Qiagen OneStep RT-PCR kit. TCRdb redid the processing of the public reads, applying fastp at Q25 and MiXCR, and retained in-frame beta chains. Merged by CDR3 protein, the rows form single entries marked with the most common genes and DNA. This sample gives about 270,000 distinct CDR3 sequences in total; about 25% of them show up just once. The biggest ten clones account for around 30% of the sample. Sequenced input: blood. These receptor sequences come from a man aged 35-49 years with Graves' hyperthyroidism that later progressed to Graves' ophthalmopathy.

This clonotype was seen a few times. Its ends do not fully match the called genes, so a read error is possible. J is TRBJ2-5 and V is TRBV29-1, with 7 bases that match TRBD2. Germline V gives CDR1 SQVTM, CDR2 ANQGSEA. This CDR3 contains 13 residues. CDR3: CSVEGTIQETQYF. CDR3 coding DNA: TGCAGCGTCGAAGGGACTATTCAAGAGACCCAGTACTTC.

This clonotype has at least ten counts. The chain joins TRBV4-1 to TRBJ2-7; 7 bases are a match to TRBD2. Per germline, CDR1 MGHRA and CDR2 YSYEKL. The CDR3 contains 15 residues. The J segment lost 0 bases and the V segment lost 4 bases, leaving 6 bases of the junction unmatched. The CDR3: CASSRGREASYEQYF. CDR3 in DNA: TGCGCCAGCAGCCGTGGCCGGGAGGCCTCCTACGAGCAGTACTTC.

This clonotype was observed at least ten times. The chain is built from TRBV2 and TRBJ1-1, with TRBD1 as a possible D gene (5 bases). The CDR3 spans 13 residues. Trimming left V 3 bases short and J 10 bases short, with 15 bases between. CDR1 is SNHLY and CDR2 is FYNNEI in the germline V gene. CDR3 in amino acids: CASSEGTLFAAFF. In DNA, the CDR3 is TGTGCCAGCAGTGAGGGGACTTTATTTGCAGCTTTCTTT. Based on the CDR3 plus reference TRBV2 and TRBJ1-1, the full variable domain is EPEVTQTPSHQVTQMGQEVILRCVPISNHLYFYWYRQILGQKVEFLVSFYNNEISEKSEIFDDQFSVERPDGSNFTLKIRSTKLEDSAMYFCASSEGTLFAAFFGQGTRLTVV.

This clonotype occurred many times. V and J are TRBV4-1 and TRBJ2-7; 9 nucleotides line up with TRBD1. V shed 5 bases, J shed 7 bases, and the junction held 12 bases outside the gene matches. This CDR3 contains 15 residues. CDR1 and CDR2 from the germline V gene are MGHRA and YSYEKL. CDR3 sequence (DNA): TGCGCCAGCAGCGCATCCGGGACAGGGTTCTTTGAGCAGTACTTC. Residues: CASSASGTGFFEQYF.

The sample holds many counts of this clonotype. The gene calls are TRBV3-1 and TRBJ2-7; D ambiguous. The CDR3 contains 12 residues. CDR1 is LGHDT and CDR2 is YNNKEL in the germline V gene (reference sequence). Trimming took off 0 bases at V and 7 bases at J, with 7 bases between the two ends. This CDR3 is CASSQDSREQYF. CDR3 DNA: TGTGCCAGCAGCCAAGATTCCCGGGAGCAGTACTTC.

This sequence joins TRBV12-3 or TRBV12-4 and TRBJ2-6; unclear D gene. The CDR3 spans 16 residues. Trimming removed 3 bases from V and 2 bases from J, with 11 bases in between. The CDR3 sequence is CASSFRSTAGANVLTF. In DNA form, the CDR3 reads TGTGCCAGCAGTTTCAGGAGCACGGCTGGGGCCAACGTCCTGACTTTC.

The CDR3 is CASSDLGQGPNTEAFF. DNA of the CDR3: TGTGCCAGCAGTGATCTTGGACAGGGACCGAACACTGAAGCTTTCTTT. V gene TRBV6-1 combines with J gene TRBJ1-1, with 8 bases that match TRBD1. The CDR3 is made up of 16 amino acids. Germline V gene lookup returns CDR1 MNHNS and CDR2 SASEGT. V was pared by 3 bases and J by 1 base, with 7 bases of the junction left unmatched.

This chain links TRBV12-3 or TRBV12-4 with TRBJ2-7; D not certain. V lost 2 bases, J lost 3 bases, and 5 bases lay in between. The CDR3 runs 12 residues. The CDR3 loop reads CASSLTVYEQYF. The CDR3 region has the DNA TGTGCCAGCAGTTTAACCGTCTACGAGCAGTACTTC.

This clonotype was counted many times. The rearrangement links TRBV12-3 or TRBV12-4 to TRBJ1-1; D is perhaps TRBD1 (5 bases). Deletions cut 6 bases from V and 1 base from J, with 9 bases between. This CDR3 region has 13 residues. CDR3 sequence reads: CASRETENTEAFF. The CDR3 nucleotides read TGTGCCAGCAGGGAGACAGAGAACACTGAAGCTTTCTTT.